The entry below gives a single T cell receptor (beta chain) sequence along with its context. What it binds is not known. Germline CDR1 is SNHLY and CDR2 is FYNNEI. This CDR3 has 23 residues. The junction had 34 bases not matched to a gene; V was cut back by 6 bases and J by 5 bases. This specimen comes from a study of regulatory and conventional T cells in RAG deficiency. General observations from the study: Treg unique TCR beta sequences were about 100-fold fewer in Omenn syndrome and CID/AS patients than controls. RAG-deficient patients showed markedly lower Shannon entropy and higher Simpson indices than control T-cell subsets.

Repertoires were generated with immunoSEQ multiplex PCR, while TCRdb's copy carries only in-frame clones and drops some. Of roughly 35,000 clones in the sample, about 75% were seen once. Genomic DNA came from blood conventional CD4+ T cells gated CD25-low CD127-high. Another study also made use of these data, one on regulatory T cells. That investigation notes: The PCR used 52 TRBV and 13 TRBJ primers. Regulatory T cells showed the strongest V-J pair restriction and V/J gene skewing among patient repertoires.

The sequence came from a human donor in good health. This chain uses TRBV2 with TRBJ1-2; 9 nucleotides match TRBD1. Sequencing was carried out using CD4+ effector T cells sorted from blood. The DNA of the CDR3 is TGTGCCAGCAGGGCCGACCGCTTCCCACCTTATGGGACAGGGCTTGATGTCGGGTATGGCTACACCTTC. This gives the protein CASRADRFPPYGTGLDVGYGYTF. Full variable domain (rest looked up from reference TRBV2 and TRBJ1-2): EPEVTQTPSHQVTQMGQEVILRCVPISNHLYFYWYRQILGQKVEFLVSFYNNEISEKSEIFDDQFSVERPDGSNFTLKIRSTKLEDSAMYFCASRADRFPPYGTGLDVGYGYTFGSGTRLTVV.